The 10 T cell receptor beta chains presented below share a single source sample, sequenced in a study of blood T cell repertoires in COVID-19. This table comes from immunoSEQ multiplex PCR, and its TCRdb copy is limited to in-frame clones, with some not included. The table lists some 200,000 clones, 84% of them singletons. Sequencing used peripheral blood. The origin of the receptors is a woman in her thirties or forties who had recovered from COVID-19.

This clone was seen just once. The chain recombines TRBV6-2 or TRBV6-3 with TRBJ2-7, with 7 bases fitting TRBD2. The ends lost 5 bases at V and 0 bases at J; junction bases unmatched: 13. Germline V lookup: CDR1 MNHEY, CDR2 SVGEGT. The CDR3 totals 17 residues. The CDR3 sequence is CASSTTSGRVGSYEQYF. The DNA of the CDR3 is TGTGCCAGCAGTACCACCTCGGGGAGGGTTGGCTCCTACGAGCAGTACTTC.

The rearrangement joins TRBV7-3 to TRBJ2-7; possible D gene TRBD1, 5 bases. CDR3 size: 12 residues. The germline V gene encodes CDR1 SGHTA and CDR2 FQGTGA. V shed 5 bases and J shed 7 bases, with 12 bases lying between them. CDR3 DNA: TGTGCCAGCAGCCCCAAGAAGGGGGAGCAGTACTTC. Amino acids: CASSPKKGEQYF.

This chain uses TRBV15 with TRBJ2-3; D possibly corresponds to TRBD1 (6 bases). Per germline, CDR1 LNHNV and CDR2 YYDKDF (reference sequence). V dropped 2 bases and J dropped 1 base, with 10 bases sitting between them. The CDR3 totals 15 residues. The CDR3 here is CATSRSTGGTDTQYF. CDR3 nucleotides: TGTGCCACCAGCAGATCGACAGGAGGCACAGATACGCAGTATTTT.

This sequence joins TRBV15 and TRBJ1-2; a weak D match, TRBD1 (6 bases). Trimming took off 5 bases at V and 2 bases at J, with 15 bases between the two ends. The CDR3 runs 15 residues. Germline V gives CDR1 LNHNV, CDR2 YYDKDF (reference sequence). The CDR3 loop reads CATSERRTGNYGYTF. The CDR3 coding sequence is TGTGCCACCAGCGAGCGCCGTACAGGGAACTATGGCTACACCTTC.

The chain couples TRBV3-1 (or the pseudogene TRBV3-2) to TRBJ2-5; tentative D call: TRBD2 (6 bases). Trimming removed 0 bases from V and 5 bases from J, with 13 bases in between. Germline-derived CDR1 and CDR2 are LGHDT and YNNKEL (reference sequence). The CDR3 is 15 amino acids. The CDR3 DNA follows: TGTGCCAGCAGCCAAGAATTTGAGGAGGGTGAGACCCAGTACTTC. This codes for CASSQEFEEGETQYF.

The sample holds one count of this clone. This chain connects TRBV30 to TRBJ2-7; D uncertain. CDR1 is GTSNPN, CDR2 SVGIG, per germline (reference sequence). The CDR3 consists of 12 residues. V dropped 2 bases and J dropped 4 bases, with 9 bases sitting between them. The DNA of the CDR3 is TGTGCCTGGAGTAGACACCAGTACGAGCAGTACTTC. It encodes CAWSRHQYEQYF.

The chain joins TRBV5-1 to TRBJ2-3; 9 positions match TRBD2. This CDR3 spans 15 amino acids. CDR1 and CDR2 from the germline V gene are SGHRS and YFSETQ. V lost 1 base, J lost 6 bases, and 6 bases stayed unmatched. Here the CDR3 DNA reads TGCGCCAGCAGCTTGACTAGCGGGCGCGGGGATACGCAGTATTTT. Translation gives CASSLTSGRGDTQYF.

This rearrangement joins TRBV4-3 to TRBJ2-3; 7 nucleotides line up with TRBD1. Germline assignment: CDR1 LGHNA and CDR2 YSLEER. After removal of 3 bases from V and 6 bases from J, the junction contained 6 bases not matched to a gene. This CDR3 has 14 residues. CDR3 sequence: CASSQARQGDTQYF. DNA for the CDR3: TGCGCCAGCAGCCAGGCCAGACAGGGTGATACGCAGTATTTT.

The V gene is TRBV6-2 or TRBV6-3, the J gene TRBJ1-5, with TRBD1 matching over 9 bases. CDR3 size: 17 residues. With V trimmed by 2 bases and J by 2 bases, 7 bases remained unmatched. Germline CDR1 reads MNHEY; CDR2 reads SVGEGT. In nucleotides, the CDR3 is TGTGCCAGCAGTTACCGAGGGACAGGGATACGCAATCAGCCCCAGCATTTT. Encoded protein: CASSYRGTGIRNQPQHF.

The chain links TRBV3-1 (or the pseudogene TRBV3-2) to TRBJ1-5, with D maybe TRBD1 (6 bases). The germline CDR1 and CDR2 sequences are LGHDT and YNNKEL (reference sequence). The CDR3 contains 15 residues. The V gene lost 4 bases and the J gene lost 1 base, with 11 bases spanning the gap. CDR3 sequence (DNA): TGTGCCAGCAGCCGGGACACGACGAGCAATCAGCCCCAGCATTTT. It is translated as CASSRDTTSNQPQHF.